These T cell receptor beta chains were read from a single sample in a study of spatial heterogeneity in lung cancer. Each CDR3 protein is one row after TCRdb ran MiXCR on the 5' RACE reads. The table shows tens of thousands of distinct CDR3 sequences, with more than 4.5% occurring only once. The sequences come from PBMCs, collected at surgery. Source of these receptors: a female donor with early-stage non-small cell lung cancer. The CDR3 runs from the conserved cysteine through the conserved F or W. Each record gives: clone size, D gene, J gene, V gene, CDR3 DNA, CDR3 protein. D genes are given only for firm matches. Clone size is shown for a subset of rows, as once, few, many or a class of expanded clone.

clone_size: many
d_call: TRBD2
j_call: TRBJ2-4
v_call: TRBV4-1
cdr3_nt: TGCGCCAGCAGCCAAGAGGCGGGGGGGCCTGCCATTCAGTACTTC
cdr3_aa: CASSQEAGGPAIQYF

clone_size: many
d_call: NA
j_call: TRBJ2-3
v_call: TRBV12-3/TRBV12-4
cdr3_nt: TGTGCCAGCAGTTTAGCGGGTGGAGGCTACGATACGCAGTATTTT
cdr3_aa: CASSLAGGGYDTQYF

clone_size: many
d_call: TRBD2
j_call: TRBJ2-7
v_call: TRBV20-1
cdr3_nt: TGCAGTGCTAGATTTCCCGCGGGGGTTACCTACGAGCAGTACTTC
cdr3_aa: CSARFPAGVTYEQYF

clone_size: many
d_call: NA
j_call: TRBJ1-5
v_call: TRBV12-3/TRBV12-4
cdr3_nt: TGTGCCAGCGCCCTGACAGGAAGGTATCAGCCCCAGCATTTT
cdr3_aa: CASALTGRYQPQHF

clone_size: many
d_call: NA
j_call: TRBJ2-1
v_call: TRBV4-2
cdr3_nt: TGTGCCAGCAGCCAAGGGGGGCCTAATGAGCAGTTCTTC
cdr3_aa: CASSQGGPNEQFF

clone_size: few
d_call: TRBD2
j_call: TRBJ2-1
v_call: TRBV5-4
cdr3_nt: TGTGCCAGCAGGCCGGGGGGTCCTGTCTACAATGAGCAGTTCTTC
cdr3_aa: CASRPGGPVYNEQFF

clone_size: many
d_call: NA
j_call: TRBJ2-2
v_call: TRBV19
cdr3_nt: TGTGCCAGTAGTAACCCGAACACCGGGGAGCTGTTTTTT
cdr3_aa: CASSNPNTGELFF

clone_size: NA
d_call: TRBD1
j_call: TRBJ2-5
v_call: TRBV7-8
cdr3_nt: TGTGCCAGCAGACTCCTCCCCGTGGACAGGGACCAAGAGACCCAGTACTTC
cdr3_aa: CASRLLPVDRDQETQYF

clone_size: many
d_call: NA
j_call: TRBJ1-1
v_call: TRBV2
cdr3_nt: TGTGCCAGCAGCGCCCGGGTCAGGGGAAATACTGAAGCTTTCTTT
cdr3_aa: CASSARVRGNTEAFF

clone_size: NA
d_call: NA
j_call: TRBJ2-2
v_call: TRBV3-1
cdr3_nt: TGTGCCAGCCGTGCGGGGGCAGGCACCGGGGAGCTGTTTTTT
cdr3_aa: CASRAGAGTGELFF

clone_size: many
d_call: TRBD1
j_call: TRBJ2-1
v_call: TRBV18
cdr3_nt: TGTGCCAGCTCTTGGACAGGGGGCGCGGGCAATGAGCAGTTCTTC
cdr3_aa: CASSWTGGAGNEQFF

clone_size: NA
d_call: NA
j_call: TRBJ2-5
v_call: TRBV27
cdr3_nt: TGTGCCAGCAGTTTATCTCCCGGTGGAAGTTGGGAGACCCAGTACTTC
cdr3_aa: CASSLSPGGSWETQYF

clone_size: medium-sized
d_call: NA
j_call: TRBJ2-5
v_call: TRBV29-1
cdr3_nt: TGCAGCGTTGAATTCGGCTACGCGCCCCGGGAGACCCAGTACTTC
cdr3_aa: CSVEFGYAPRETQYF

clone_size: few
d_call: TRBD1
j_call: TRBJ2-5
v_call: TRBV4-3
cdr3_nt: TGCGCCAGCAGCCACTCTCAGGGGGCGCCGGAGACCCAGTACTTC
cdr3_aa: CASSHSQGAPETQYF

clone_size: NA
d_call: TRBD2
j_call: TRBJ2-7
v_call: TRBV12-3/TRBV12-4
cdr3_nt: TGTGCCAGCAGTTCCCTAGCGGGGACCTACGAGCAGTACTTC
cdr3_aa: CASSSLAGTYEQYF

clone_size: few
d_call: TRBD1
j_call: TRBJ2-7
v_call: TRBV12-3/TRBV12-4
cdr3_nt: TGTGCCAGCAGTTTATGGCCAGGGGGCTACGAGCAGTACTTC
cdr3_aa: CASSLWPGGYEQYF

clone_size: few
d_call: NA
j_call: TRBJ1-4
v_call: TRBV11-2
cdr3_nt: TGTGCCAGCAGCTTAGGCACAGCTAATGAAAAACTGTTTTTT
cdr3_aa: CASSLGTANEKLFF

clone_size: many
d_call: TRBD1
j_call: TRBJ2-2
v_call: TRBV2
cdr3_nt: TGTGCCAGCAAACCGGGACAGGGAACCGGGGAGCTGTTTTTT
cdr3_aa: CASKPGQGTGELFF

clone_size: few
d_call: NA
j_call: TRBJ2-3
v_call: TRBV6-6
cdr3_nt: TGTGCCAGCAGTTACTCGTCGTTAGATACGCAGTATTTT
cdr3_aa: CASSYSSLDTQYF

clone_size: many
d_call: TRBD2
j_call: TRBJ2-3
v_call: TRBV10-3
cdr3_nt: TGTGCCATCAGGACTAGCGGGGTTTTAGATACGCAGTATTTT
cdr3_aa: CAIRTSGVLDTQYF